The clone carrying this TCR beta chain was picked up many times. What it recognizes is unknown. The data derive from a study of spatial heterogeneity in lung cancer. Time point of the sample: sample taken at primary tumor resection. The donors, more than 55 patients with untreated early-stage non-small cell lung cancer, provided the samples. The library protocol tagged each TCR cDNA with a unique molecular identifier. TCRdb passed the 5' RACE reads through MiXCR, listing each CDR3 protein once. The table lists more than 20,000 distinct CDR3 sequences, over 4.5% of them singletons. Notes on the study in general: TCRs found ubiquitously expanded in tumor appeared in blood more at resection than at follow-up.

Trimming took 2 bases from V and 4 from J, leaving 6 bases between them. The CDR3 has 13 amino acids. Germline lookup yields CDR1 SGHVS and CDR2 FNYEAQ. This TCR was sampled from a male donor with early-stage non-small cell lung cancer. This specimen was PBMCs, taken at surgery. V usage is TRBV7-6 and J usage is TRBJ1-5; D call uncertain. In DNA form, the CDR3 reads TGTGCCAGCAGCTTACCTGGGAATCAGCCCCAGCATTTT. This sequence encodes CASSLPGNQPQHF.